This T cell receptor (beta chain) was obtained from a study of T-cell memory formation after mild COVID-19. Study context: In these data, TCR clusters were largely donor specific.

Each CDR3 protein gets one entry after TCRdb re-called the 5' RACE reads with MiXCR. The table has 150,000 to 200,000 distinct CDR3 sequences, roughly 15% seen once. Whole-study results and caveats: The study found balanced CD4/CD8 in clones contracting day 15 to 85 and a CD4+ lean in later expanders.

Germline V CDR1 and CDR2: SGDLS, YYNGEE. The ends were cut back, 2 bases at V and 10 bases at J, with 16 bases in the middle. The CDR3 is made up of 14 amino acids. This clonotype was observed a few times. Its target is not known. The chain carries TRBV9 and TRBJ2-1; possible D gene TRBD2, 6 bases. The TCR originated in an adult woman who had mild COVID-19 (a few samples of this study predate the infection). Cell type and time point are not known. The material sequenced was PBMCs or a T cell subset sorted from them (not recorded which). The CDR3 sequence is CASSVEGSTGEQFF. Written as DNA, the CDR3 is TGTGCCAGCAGCGTGGAGGGGTCGACCGGGGAGCAGTTCTTC.